These T cell receptor beta chains were read from a single sample in a study of T cell responses to AZD1222 COVID-19 vaccine. Clones were read by immunoSEQ multiplex PCR, and TCRdb kept only the in-frame ones, dropping some. Here the sample spans 150,000 to 200,000 clones, roughly 92% being singletons. Here the sequenced sample was peripheral blood, taken on day 0 of AZD1222 vaccination. The receptors come from an adult in good health. Each CDR3 is given with its conserved first and last residue. A D gene is named only where the DNA matches it firmly. Size tells how often a clone was seen (once, few, many) or the class of an expanded clone, and some rows leave it out.

v_gene	j_gene	d_gene	abundance	CDR3nt	CDR3aa
TRBV29-1	TRBJ1-1	NA	few	TGCAGCGTTGAACCCAGGGGTGGGACTGAAGCTTTCTTT	CSVEPRGGTEAFF
TRBV6-5	TRBJ1-6	TRBD1	NA	TGTGCCAGCAGTTACTCTGGACAGGGAGGGTCACCCCTCCACTTT	CASSYSGQGGSPLHF
TRBV14	TRBJ1-6	TRBD1	NA	TGTGCCAGCAGCTCTACGGACAGGAGCTCCTATAATTCACCCCTCCACTTT	CASSSTDRSSYNSPLHF
TRBV19	TRBJ2-1	NA	NA	TGTGCCAGTAGCCTAATGGGGTTTGGGGGCAATGAGCAGTTCTTC	CASSLMGFGGNEQFF
TRBV11-2	TRBJ1-3	NA	NA	TGTGCCAGCAGCTTAAGGACGGATAGCTCTGGAAACACCATATATTTT	CASSLRTDSSGNTIYF
TRBV6-5	TRBJ1-3	NA	NA	TGTGCCACCCTGACAGTTCCTGGAAACACCATATATTTT	CATLTVPGNTIYF
TRBV6-6	TRBJ1-2	TRBD1	NA	TGTGCCAGCAGTTGGGGGGACAGGGGGAACTATGGCTACACCTTC	CASSWGDRGNYGYTF
TRBV5-1	TRBJ1-1	NA	NA	TGCGCCAGCAGCCCCGGACACGACTTGAACACTGAAGCTTTCTTT	CASSPGHDLNTEAFF
TRBV19	TRBJ2-5	TRBD1	NA	TGTGCCAGTAGTATAGATCCCCCGACAGGGCTTCGGGAGACCCAGTACTTC	CASSIDPPTGLRETQYF
TRBV11-2	TRBJ2-3	NA	once	TGTGCCAGCAGCACCGAGGGCTCCACAGATACGCAGTATTTT	CASSTEGSTDTQYF
TRBV4-2	TRBJ2-7	NA	NA	TGTGCCAGCAGCCAAGAGAGGAGGAGTTACGAGCAGTACTTC	CASSQERRSYEQYF
TRBV27	TRBJ1-2	TRBD1	NA	TGTGCCAGCAGTTTAGGGCCCGGGACAGGGGGATCGGCTAATGGCTACACCTTC	CASSLGPGTGGSANGYTF
TRBV9	TRBJ2-3	TRBD2	NA	TGTGCCAGCAACCCCGGGGCTAGCGGGGACACAGATACGCAGTATTTT	CASNPGASGDTDTQYF
TRBV7-9	TRBJ1-1	NA	NA	TGTGCCAGCTCCCCCCCTAGGGGACGGTTGAACACTGAAGCTTTCTTT	CASSPPRGRLNTEAFF
TRBV19	TRBJ1-2	TRBD1	once	TGTGCCAGTTGGGGACAGGGGACCCCTAACTATGGCTACACCTTC	CASWGQGTPNYGYTF
TRBV30	TRBJ1-2	NA	once	TGTGCCTGGACCCCCGACAGCTATGGCTACACCTTC	CAWTPDSYGYTF
TRBV7-2	TRBJ2-3	NA	NA	TGTGCCAGCAGCTTGAGGGGCGCAGATACGCAGTATTTT	CASSLRGADTQYF
TRBV11-2	TRBJ2-5	TRBD1	NA	TGTGCCAGCAGATACAGGGGGACGGAGACCCAGTACTTC	CASRYRGTETQYF
TRBV5-4	TRBJ2-1	TRBD1	NA	TGTGCCAGCAGCTTGGCCTCTGGACAGGGGTCCGATGAGCAGTTCTTC	CASSLASGQGSDEQFF
TRBV7-3	TRBJ1-6	TRBD1	NA	TGTGCCAGCAGCTTATCGGGGACAGGGGGTGGTTCACCCCTCCACTTT	CASSLSGTGGGSPLHF
TRBV27	TRBJ1-1	NA	NA	TGTGCCAGCAGTTTATCTGGGCCCCTAGGGTACACTGAAGCTTTCTTT	CASSLSGPLGYTEAFF
TRBV6-1	TRBJ2-7	NA	NA	TGTGCCAGCAGTGATGGGCGCCAGGGCGACGAGCAGTACTTC	CASSDGRQGDEQYF
TRBV11-2	TRBJ2-7	TRBD1	NA	TGTGCCAGCAGCTCGGACAGGGGCCGCCAGCAGTACTTC	CASSSDRGRQQYF
TRBV30	TRBJ1-4	NA	NA	TGTGCCTGGAGTGGGGTTCCGATGGAAAAACTGTTTTTT	CAWSGVPMEKLFF